Below, 16 T cell receptor beta chains from the same sample are listed, as sequenced in a study of blood T cell repertoires in COVID-19. Some clones are missing from TCRdb's copy, which holds only in-frame ones; the method was immunoSEQ multiplex PCR. This sample has roughly 260,000 clones, with roughly 90% found just once. Sequencing was carried out using peripheral blood. The receptors were sampled from a woman aged 45-60 years who had recovered from COVID-19.

In this sample, this clone turned up once. The V call is TRBV7-9, the J call TRBJ1-1; perhaps TRBD1 as D (5 bases). Germline V gives CDR1 SEHNR, CDR2 FQNEAQ (reference sequence). CDR3 length equals 16 residues. V was clipped by 4 bases and J by 0 bases, with 15 bases between them. The CDR3 protein is CASSYPRGGVNTEAFF. Written as DNA, the CDR3 is TGTGCCAGCAGCTACCCGCGGGGGGGGGTGAACACTGAAGCTTTCTTT.

The chain is built from TRBV19 and TRBJ1-2, with TRBD1 as a possible D gene (6 bases). Trimming left V 7 bases short and J 8 bases short, with 17 bases between. Germline assignment: CDR1 LNHDA and CDR2 SQIVND (reference sequence). The length of the CDR3 is 13 residues. CDR3 nucleotide sequence: TGTGCCAGTAATCCCGGGACAAAACTGGGCTACACCTTC. Translated, it gives CASNPGTKLGYTF.

V usage is TRBV28 and J usage is TRBJ1-1; 8 bases fit TRBD1. From germline, CDR1 is MDHEN and CDR2 SYDVKM. V lost 5 bases, J lost 1 base, and 27 bases stayed unmatched. The CDR3 is made up of 22 amino acids. The CDR3 region is CASSPPFLGFSGGYDENTEAFF. Here the CDR3 DNA reads TGTGCCAGCAGTCCCCCGTTTTTGGGTTTTTCAGGGGGCTACGATGAGAACACTGAAGCTTTCTTT.

The rearrangement uses TRBV4-3 and TRBJ1-2, with 7 positions matching TRBD1. The CDR3 consists of 15 residues. V dropped 0 bases and J dropped 4; count of bases not matched to a gene: 5. Per germline, CDR1 LGHNA and CDR2 YSLEER. The CDR3 spells CASSQDTGAGYGYTF. The CDR3 nucleotides read TGCGCCAGCAGCCAAGACACAGGGGCCGGCTATGGCTACACCTTC.

The chain has TRBV6-5 and TRBJ2-4; 9 bases match TRBD1. Germline loops: CDR1 MNHEY, CDR2 SVGAGI. The V and J ends lost 6 bases and 7 bases, in that order; junction bases with no gene match: 7. The CDR3 is 14 residues long. In DNA form, the CDR3 reads TGTGCCAGCAGACCACCGGGACAGGGTAACATTCAGTACTTC. It specifies CASRPPGQGNIQYF.

The chain employs TRBV6-1 and TRBJ1-1, with a possible D match to TRBD1 (6 bases). The CDR3 extends over 13 amino acids. V was clipped by 3 bases and J by 4 bases, with 9 bases between them. CDR1 and CDR2 from the germline V gene are MNHNS and SASEGT. CDR3 DNA sequence: TGTGCCAGCAGTGATCAGGGGTCCACTGAAGCTTTCTTT. Residues: CASSDQGSTEAFF.

This clone occurred once. The rearrangement uses TRBV7-2 and TRBJ1-5; D uncertain. This CDR3 has 13 amino acids. V lost 5 bases, J lost 5 bases, and 10 bases lay in between. Germline loops: CDR1 SGHTA, CDR2 FQGNSA. In DNA, the CDR3 is TGTGCCAGCAGCCTGACAACGTATCAGCCCCAGCATTTT. Its translation: CASSLTTYQPQHF.

The sample holds a few counts of this clone. The chain links TRBV5-5 to TRBJ2-7; 9 nucleotides agree with TRBD1. The CDR3 covers 16 residues. Per the germline V gene, CDR1 is SGHKS and CDR2 is YYEKEE (reference sequence). With V trimmed by 4 bases and J by 1 base, 9 bases remained unmatched. CDR3 DNA sequence: TGTGCCAGCAGCAAAAATCCGGGACAGGGTTCCTACGAGCAGTACTTC. Protein product: CASSKNPGQGSYEQYF.

V is TRBV7-9 and J is TRBJ2-3; 9 bases are a match to TRBD2. Losses at the gene ends were 5 bases for V and 3 bases for J; bases not matched to a gene: 6. The CDR3 sequence is 15 residues long. Germline V CDR1 and CDR2: SEHNR, FQNEAQ (reference sequence). CDR3 loop: CASSPLAGGTDTQYF. CDR3 DNA sequence: TGTGCCAGCAGCCCTCTTGCGGGGGGGACAGATACGCAGTATTTT.

The chain combines TRBV27 with TRBJ1-5; tentative D call: TRBD1 (6 bases). The CDR3 spans 14 residues. CDR1 is MNHEY and CDR2 is SMNVEV in the germline V gene (reference sequence). V lost 4 bases, J lost 2 bases, and 9 bases lay in between. The CDR3 protein is CASSSPGGNQPQHF. The CDR3 DNA is TGTGCCAGCAGTTCCCCAGGGGGCAATCAGCCCCAGCATTTT.

The chain employs TRBV7-9 and TRBJ1-2; D unclear. The CDR3 has 13 residues. The germline V gene encodes CDR1 SEHNR and CDR2 FQNEAQ (reference sequence). V was shortened by 1 base and J by 5 bases, with 8 bases between the two germline ends. The CDR3 nucleotides read TGTGCCAGCAGCTTAGGGGCAGAATATGGCTACACCTTC. Protein product: CASSLGAEYGYTF.

The chain uses TRBV6-1 and TRBJ1-1, with D tentatively TRBD1 (5 bases). Trimming took off 5 bases at V and 7 bases at J, with 11 bases between the two ends. The CDR3 sequence is 12 residues long. Germline V gene lookup returns CDR1 MNHNS and CDR2 SASEGT. The CDR3 reads CASSFTGIEAFF. Written as DNA, the CDR3 is TGTGCCAGCAGTTTTACAGGAATTGAAGCTTTCTTT.

The sample holds one count of this clone. CDR3 in DNA: TGTGCCAGCTCACCAACTAGCGGGGCCTACAATGAGCAGTTCTTC. Translating it yields CASSPTSGAYNEQFF. The gene calls are TRBV18 and TRBJ2-1; TRBD2 agrees at 10 bases. The CDR3 runs 15 residues. Germline CDR1 and CDR2: KGHSH and LQKENI. Unmatched junction bases numbered 0, after V lost 2 bases and J lost 2 bases.

The gene calls are TRBV19 and TRBJ1-6; D is uncertain. CDR3 length: 11 residues. Between the trimmed V and J ends, which lost 8 bases and 15 bases, there was a span of 14 bases. The V gene's germline CDR1 is LNHDA and CDR2 SQIVND (reference sequence). The CDR3 region is CASGWLGSLHF. DNA for the CDR3: TGTGCCAGTGGATGGTTAGGGAGCCTCCACTTT.

The genes are TRBV7-9 and TRBJ2-7; D might be TRBD2 (6 bases). Germline V gene sequence: CDR1 SEHNR, CDR2 FQNEAQ (reference sequence). Trimming took 1 base from V and 5 from J, leaving 15 bases between them. The CDR3 consists of 15 residues. The CDR3 loop reads CASSLGNPSDDEQYF. DNA for the CDR3: TGTGCCAGCAGCTTAGGGAACCCTAGCGACGACGAGCAGTACTTC.

This chain connects TRBV11-3 to TRBJ2-1; TRBD2 matches at 16 bases. The CDR3 runs 15 residues. V gave up 4 bases and J gave up 8 bases; unmatched junction bases: 2. Germline CDR1 is SGHNT and CDR2 is YENEEA. CDR3 in amino acids: CASSSGTSGRDEQFF. The CDR3 region has the DNA TGTGCCAGCAGCTCTGGGACTAGCGGGAGGGATGAGCAGTTCTTC.